The rows below give T cell receptor beta chains drawn from one sample of a study of T cells after yellow fever vaccination. In TCRdb, the 5' RACE reads were re-called with MiXCR into one record per CDR3 protein. Of hundreds of thousands of distinct CDR3 sequences in the sample, under 15% are singletons; the top ten hold 3.2%. The source material was CD4+ T cells sorted from PBMCs, sampled 15 days after the yellow fever booster vaccination. The receptors derive from a man younger than 35 who received the YFV17D yellow fever vaccine. Each CDR3 is given with its conserved first and last residue. Fields, in order: clone size, J gene, D gene, V gene, CDR3 protein, CDR3 DNA. The D gene is left open where the match is weak. Clone sizes are given selectively: once, few, many, or a class where the clone is expanded.

>few|TRBJ1-1|-|TRBV6-1
CASIWTVGEAFF
TGTGCCAGCATTTGGACAGTAGGTGAAGCTTTCTTT
>-|TRBJ1-5|TRBD1|TRBV6-1
CASSGLTGLDQPQHF
TGTGCCAGCAGTGGATTGACAGGGTTGGATCAGCCCCAGCATTTT
>few|TRBJ2-2|-|TRBV7-9
CASRTGTFGTGELFF
TGTGCCAGCAGGACTGGGACCTTCGGCACCGGGGAGCTGTTTTTT
>-|TRBJ2-7|-|TRBV20-1
CSARQYTYEQYF
TGCAGTGCCAGGCAGTATACCTACGAGCAGTACTTC
>-|TRBJ2-4|-|TRBV4-2
CASSPARVRGRAKNIQYF
TGTGCCAGCAGCCCCGCTAGGGTCCGGGGCCGGGCCAAAAACATTCAGTACTTC
>-|TRBJ2-2|-|TRBV7-9
CASSPSGRTGELFF
TGTGCCAGCAGCCCCTCCGGTCGTACCGGGGAGCTGTTTTTT
>-|TRBJ2-5|TRBD1|TRBV25-1
CASSPPGTGETQYF
TGTGCCAGCAGCCCCCCCGGGACAGGAGAGACCCAGTACTTC
>once|TRBJ2-2|-|TRBV7-9
CAREPRGQLNTGELFF
TGTGCCAGGGAACCCCGAGGGCAACTAAACACCGGGGAGCTGTTTTTT
>-|TRBJ1-3|-|TRBV6-6
CASMGSGNTIYF
TGTGCCAGCATGGGATCTGGAAACACCATATATTTT
>-|TRBJ2-3|TRBD1|TRBV11-2
CASSSDRFTDTQYF
TGTGCCAGCAGCTCGGACAGGTTCACAGATACGCAGTATTTT
>few|TRBJ2-4|-|TRBV5-1
CASSFGVVAKNIQYF
TGCGCCAGCAGCTTCGGGGTCGTAGCCAAAAACATTCAGTACTTC
>-|TRBJ1-2|-|TRBV5-4
CASSLGGSSSAGYTF
TGTGCCAGCAGCTTGGGGGGGTCCTCCTCCGCGGGCTACACCTTC
>-|TRBJ2-1|-|TRBV11-3
CASSKDNEQFF
TGTGCCAGCAGCAAAGACAATGAGCAGTTCTTC
>-|TRBJ2-7|TRBD1|TRBV12-3/TRBV12-4
CASSYSGQGVYEQYF
TGTGCCAGCAGTTATTCGGGACAGGGGGTTTACGAGCAGTACTTC
>few|TRBJ2-6|-|TRBV6-5
CASSSRDFSGANVLTF
TGTGCCAGCAGTTCCAGAGATTTCTCTGGGGCCAACGTCCTGACTTTC
>few|TRBJ1-6|-|TRBV4-1
CASSLDRGVPGPLHF
TGCGCCAGCAGCCTTGATAGGGGGGTACCAGGGCCCCTCCACTTT
>many|TRBJ2-2|-|TRBV5-5
CASSLQATGELFF
TGTGCCAGCAGCTTGCAGGCCACCGGGGAGCTGTTTTTT
>-|TRBJ1-2|TRBD1|TRBV5-4
CASSLTGSHTF
TGTGCCAGCAGCCTGACAGGGTCCCACACCTTC
>few|TRBJ2-4|-|TRBV7-9
CASSRGPGNIQYF
TGTGCCAGCAGCCGGGGGCCCGGAAACATTCAGTACTTC
>many|TRBJ2-2|TRBD2|TRBV5-1
CASSLAGGNTGELFF
TGTGCCAGCAGCTTAGCGGGGGGGAACACCGGGGAGCTGTTTTTT
>-|TRBJ2-1|TRBD1|TRBV7-9
CASSPKLGQGNEQFF
TGTGCCAGCAGCCCCAAGCTGGGACAGGGGAATGAGCAGTTCTTC
>-|TRBJ2-2|TRBD2|TRBV7-3
CASRPRGANTGELFF
TGTGCCAGCCGGCCCCGGGGGGCGAACACCGGGGAGCTGTTTTTT
>few|TRBJ2-1|TRBD2|TRBV7-8
CASSSAGGFMDEQFF
TGTGCCAGCAGCTCAGCGGGGGGCTTTATGGATGAGCAGTTCTTC
>few|TRBJ2-2|TRBD1|TRBV7-9
CASSSRTGATGELFF
TGTGCCAGCAGCTCCCGGACAGGGGCAACCGGGGAGCTGTTTTTT
>-|TRBJ2-5|-|TRBV5-1
CASSRFGYQETQYF
TGCGCCAGCAGTCGTTTTGGATACCAAGAGACCCAGTACTTC
>once|TRBJ1-1|-|TRBV9
CASSVVAGSEAFF
TGTGCCAGCAGCGTAGTCGCAGGGAGCGAAGCTTTCTTT
>few|TRBJ1-5|TRBD1|TRBV29-1
CSVRDRGGNQPQHF
TGCAGCGTGAGGGACAGGGGAGGCAATCAGCCCCAGCATTTT
>-|TRBJ2-1|-|TRBV9
CASSAADGEQFF
TGTGCCAGCAGCGCGGCAGACGGTGAGCAGTTCTTC
>few|TRBJ1-6|TRBD1|TRBV20-1
CSARTGGSPLHF
TGCAGTGCTAGGACAGGGGGATCACCCCTCCACTTT
>many|TRBJ1-4|-|TRBV7-9
CASSPFENEKLFF
TGTGCCAGCAGTCCCTTTGAGAATGAAAAACTGTTTTTT
>many|TRBJ1-6|TRBD1|TRBV7-9
CASSLDAGTGGSPLHF
TGTGCCAGCAGCTTGGACGCCGGGACAGGGGGTTCACCCCTCCACTTT
>few|TRBJ1-2|TRBD1|TRBV4-3
CASSQGQGAGGYTF
TGCGCCAGCAGCCAAGGACAGGGGGCAGGGGGCTACACCTTC
>few|TRBJ2-3|TRBD1|TRBV4-2
CASSQDAGQDITDTQYF
TGTGCCAGCAGCCAAGATGCAGGACAGGATATCACAGATACGCAGTATTTT
>-|TRBJ1-5|TRBD1|TRBV6-1
CAAQQGFNQPQHF
TGTGCCGCCCAACAGGGGTTCAATCAGCCCCAGCATTTT
>many|TRBJ1-1|-|TRBV5-1
CASSLDPAGLTKAFF
TGCGCCAGCAGCTTGGATCCCGCTGGCCTCACTAAAGCTTTCTTT
>few|TRBJ2-2|-|TRBV5-1
CASSFTGGGPTGELFF
TGCGCCAGCAGCTTTACAGGGGGGGGACCCACCGGGGAGCTGTTTTTT